One sample yielded the 5 T cell receptor beta chains listed below, sequenced in a study of T cell responses to AZD1222 COVID-19 vaccine. Libraries were prepared by immunoSEQ multiplex PCR; TCRdb keeps only in-frame clonotypes and omits some of them. The sample consists of 85,000 to 90,000 clones, roughly 86% of them appearing once. Sequencing was performed on peripheral blood, taken on day 0 of AZD1222 vaccination. All receptors come from an adult in good health.

V gene TRBV28 combines with J gene TRBJ2-7, with D unclear. From germline, CDR1 is MDHEN and CDR2 SYDVKM. The CDR3 totals 14 residues. V dropped 2 bases and J dropped 2 bases, with 10 bases sitting between them. CDR3 region: CASSLSLRTYEQYF. The CDR3 coding sequence is TGTGCCAGCAGTTTAAGCCTGAGAACCTACGAGCAGTACTTC.

V usage is TRBV19 and J usage is TRBJ1-4; TRBD1 aligns across 8 bases. Germline V gives CDR1 LNHDA, CDR2 SQIVND (reference sequence). Germline trimming cut 6 bases from V and 4 bases from J; bases unmatched to any gene: 4. The CDR3 runs 14 residues. The CDR3 DNA reads as TGTGCCAGTAGGGACAGGGTTGGTAATGAAAAACTGTTTTTT. Translating it yields CASRDRVGNEKLFF.

This rearrangement joins TRBV5-5 to TRBJ2-7; the D gene is possibly TRBD1 (6 bases). Trimming took 4 bases from V and 5 from J, leaving 10 bases between them. Germline lookup yields CDR1 SGHKS and CDR2 YYEKEE (reference sequence). The CDR3 spans 12 residues. The chain's CDR3 is CASSAYRDEQYF. In DNA, the CDR3 is TGTGCCAGCAGCGCTTACAGGGACGAGCAGTACTTC.

The chain combines TRBV7-9 with TRBJ1-5, with D perhaps TRBD1 (6 bases). Looked up from germline, CDR1 is SEHNR and CDR2 is FQNEAQ (reference sequence). V was clipped by 4 bases and J by 5 bases, with 9 bases between them. There are 13 residues in the CDR3. This CDR3 reads CASSSRGDQPQHF. For the CDR3, the DNA is TGTGCCAGCAGCTCCAGGGGCGATCAGCCCCAGCATTTT.

The chain links TRBV29-1 to TRBJ2-7; TRBD1 agrees at 9 bases. Trimming took 4 bases from V and 1 from J; bases not matched to a gene: 8. This CDR3 is 15 amino acids long. Germline V lookup: CDR1 SQVTM, CDR2 ANQGSEA. CDR3 bases: TGCAGCGTTGTATGGGGACAGGGCTTTTCCTACGAGCAGTACTTC. Its translation is CSVVWGQGFSYEQYF.